The 5 T cell receptor beta chains listed next were all sequenced from one sample in a study of CD8 T cells in Susac syndrome. cDNA came from about 0.5 to 1 ug RNA primed by random hexamers. One entry per CDR3 protein results from TCRdb running MiXCR on the immunoSEQ multiplex PCR reads. This sample has about 150,000 distinct CDR3 sequences, with 95% to 96% found just once. Sample: CD8+ T cells from PBMCs. Receptors originate from a human donor with multiple sclerosis.

The chain uses TRBV4-1 and TRBJ2-5; the D gene could be TRBD1 or TRBD2 (5 bases each). Germline loops: CDR1 MGHRA, CDR2 YSYEKL. Between the trimmed V and J ends, which lost 4 bases and 2 bases, there was a span of 14 bases. The CDR3 is 15 amino acids. Here the CDR3 reads CASSPGTATQETQYF. The CDR3 bases are TGCGCCAGCAGCCCCGGGACGGCTACTCAAGAGACCCAGTACTTC.

This chain joins TRBV7-9 and TRBJ2-3; D gene ambiguous. The CDR3 runs 13 residues. Between the trimmed V and J ends, which lost 5 bases and 4 bases, there was a span of 10 bases. CDR1 is SEHNR, CDR2 FQNEAQ, per germline (reference sequence). The CDR3 protein is CASSPEEADTQYF. CDR3 in DNA: TGTGCCAGCAGCCCCGAAGAGGCAGATACGCAGTATTTT.

CDR3 DNA: TGCAGTGCCGAGAGTCTGTCTCACAATGAGCAGTTCTTC. Its translation is CSAESLSHNEQFF. The chain has TRBV20-1 and TRBJ2-1; D uncertain. Germline V CDR1 and CDR2: DFQATT, SNEGSKA (reference sequence). V lost 6 bases to trimming and J lost 5 bases, with 14 bases between them. This CDR3 spans 13 amino acids.

The rearrangement joins TRBV7-8 to TRBJ1-6; the match to TRBD1 covers 9 bases. CDR3 length: 15 residues. J gave up 10 bases and V 8 bases, and 12 bases lay outside the gene matches. Germline V lookup: CDR1 SGHVS, CDR2 FQNEAQ. The CDR3 protein is CASDFGTGMRSPLHF. DNA for the CDR3: TGTGCCAGCGACTTTGGGACAGGGATGAGATCACCCCTCCACTTT.

The gene calls are TRBV3-1 and TRBJ1-2, with 7 bases fitting TRBD1. CDR1 is LGHDT, CDR2 YNNKEL, per germline (reference sequence). Trimming cost V 1 base and J 7 bases; bases outside gene matches: 3. There are 13 residues in the CDR3. CDR3 loop: CASSQAGGSGYTF. As DNA, the CDR3 is TGTGCCAGCAGCCAAGCAGGGGGATCTGGCTACACCTTC.